This TCR beta chain emerged from a study of T-cell memory formation after mild COVID-19. About the research overall: The study found TCR clusters largely donor specific. General study results and limits: Contracting CD8+ clones were enriched in EMRA, CD4+ mainly in CM and EM.

The CDR3 covers 14 residues. V trimming: 2 bases; J trimming: 5 bases; junction bases outside the gene matches: 4. Germline V gene data show CDR1 as SGHAT and CDR2 as FQNNGV. Worth noting for this clonotype: Antigen: not known.

With constant-segment primers, 5'RACE yielded cDNA libraries of TCR alpha and TCR beta that carried sample barcodes and UMIs. MiXCR, applied by TCRdb to the 5' RACE reads, yields one record per CDR3 protein. The table records hundreds of thousands of distinct CDR3 sequences, roughly 21% of them present only once. This clonotype was sampled from an adult woman who had mild COVID-19 (a few samples of this study predate the infection). Cell type and time point are not known. Sequencing was performed on PBMCs or a T cell subset sorted from them (not recorded which). The J gene is TRBJ1-1, the V gene TRBV11-2, with 8 bases aligning to TRBD1. The CDR3 DNA is TGTGCCAGCAGCTTAACCAGGGGGCAAACTGAAGCTTTCTTT. The encoded protein is CASSLTRGQTEAFF.